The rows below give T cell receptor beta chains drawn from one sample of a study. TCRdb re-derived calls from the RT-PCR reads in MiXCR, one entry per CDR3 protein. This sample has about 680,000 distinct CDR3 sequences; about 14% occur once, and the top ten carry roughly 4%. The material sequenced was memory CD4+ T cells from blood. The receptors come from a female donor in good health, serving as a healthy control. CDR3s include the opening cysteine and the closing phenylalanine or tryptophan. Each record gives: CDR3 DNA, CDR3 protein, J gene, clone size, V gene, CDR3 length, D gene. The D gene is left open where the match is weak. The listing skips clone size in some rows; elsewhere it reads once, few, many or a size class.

DNA: TGCGCCAGCAGCCAAGAATGGGAAGTGGACGAGCAGTACTTC
CDR3: CASSQEWEVDEQYF
J: TRBJ2-7
size: few
V: TRBV4-3
length: 14
D: NA

DNA: TGCACCAACTTAATCCAAGGGACGGCTGGCTACACCTTC
CDR3: CTNLIQGTAGYTF
J: TRBJ1-2
size: few
V: TRBV20-1
length: 13
D: NA

DNA: TGTGCCAGCAGCTACGTACAGGGATCTGGAAACACCATATATTTT
CDR3: CASSYVQGSGNTIYF
J: TRBJ1-3
size: few
V: TRBV11-2
length: 15
D: NA

DNA: TGTGCCAGCAGCTTGAAGGGGTTAAATCAGCCCCAGCATTTT
CDR3: CASSLKGLNQPQHF
J: TRBJ1-5
size: few
V: TRBV5-5
length: 14
D: NA

DNA: TGCAGCGTAAAAGAGGGAGGGGGCGGGAGCAATCAGCCCCAGCATTTT
CDR3: CSVKEGGGGSNQPQHF
J: TRBJ1-5
size: many
V: TRBV29-1
length: 16
D: TRBD1

DNA: TGTGCCATCAGTGAGTCGGGGACAAGGGAGCAGTACTTC
CDR3: CAISESGTREQYF
J: TRBJ2-7
size: many
V: TRBV10-3
length: 13
D: NA

DNA: TGTGCCAGCAGCTCGGGAGAAGGGGGCGAGCAGTACTTC
CDR3: CASSSGEGGEQYF
J: TRBJ2-7
size: many
V: TRBV7-2
length: 13
D: NA

DNA: TGCAGTGCCCTAAGAACCGGGGGGTCCTACGAGCAGTACTTC
CDR3: CSALRTGGSYEQYF
J: TRBJ2-7
size: few
V: TRBV20-1
length: 14
D: TRBD2

DNA: TGTGCCAGCAGCGCGCAGGGACAGCACTACACTGAAGCTTTCTTT
CDR3: CASSAQGQHYTEAFF
J: TRBJ1-1
size: many
V: TRBV9
length: 15
D: TRBD1

DNA: TGTGCCAGCAGCGTCCAGGAGGGACTAGCGGGAGACAATGAGCAGTTCTTC
CDR3: CASSVQEGLAGDNEQFF
J: TRBJ2-1
size: many
V: TRBV9
length: 17
D: TRBD2

DNA: TGTGCCAGCAGTTTCAGGCGATACTTGAACACTGAAGCTTTCTTT
CDR3: CASSFRRYLNTEAFF
J: TRBJ1-1
size: NA
V: TRBV27
length: 15
D: NA

DNA: TGTGCCAGCAGCCAAGGTTCAGACGCCTACGAGCAGTACTTC
CDR3: CASSQGSDAYEQYF
J: TRBJ2-7
size: many
V: TRBV3-1
length: 14
D: NA

DNA: TGTGCCAGCAGCAAACAGGGTCATTCTCGCGAGCAGTACTTC
CDR3: CASSKQGHSREQYF
J: TRBJ2-7
size: many
V: TRBV7-2
length: 14
D: NA

DNA: TGCGCCAGTAGCACCGGGCTCAATCAGCCCCAGCATTTT
CDR3: CASSTGLNQPQHF
J: TRBJ1-5
size: NA
V: TRBV5-1
length: 13
D: NA

DNA: TGTGCCAGCAGTTTTCCTAGCTCCTACAATGAGCAGTTCTTC
CDR3: CASSFPSSYNEQFF
J: TRBJ2-1
size: NA
V: TRBV27
length: 14
D: NA

DNA: TGTGCCAGCAGTTACAGGGCCTACAATGGGCAGTTCTTC
CDR3: CASSYRAYNGQFF
J: TRBJ2-1
size: once
V: TRBV6-5
length: 13
D: NA

DNA: TGTGCCAGCCAAGACAGGGGGAGGCACATTCAGTACTTC
CDR3: CASQDRGRHIQYF
J: TRBJ2-4
size: few
V: TRBV6-5
length: 13
D: TRBD1

DNA: TGTGCCATCAGTGAGTCTACCGGACTAGCGGATCGAGCCGGGGAGCTGTTTTTT
CDR3: CAISESTGLADRAGELFF
J: TRBJ2-2
size: few
V: TRBV10-3
length: 18
D: TRBD2

DNA: TGCGCCAGCAGCTTGATGGCGGAGGATACGCAGTATTTT
CDR3: CASSLMAEDTQYF
J: TRBJ2-3
size: few
V: TRBV5-1
length: 13
D: NA

DNA: TGTGCCAGCAGCCCGGGAAAGGGGAACGGAAACACCATATATTTT
CDR3: CASSPGKGNGNTIYF
J: TRBJ1-3
size: few
V: TRBV11-2
length: 15
D: NA

DNA: TGTGCCAGCTCACCACAGATGATGCAGGCGGGACACGGATACACTGAAGCTTTCTTT
CDR3: CASSPQMMQAGHGYTEAFF
J: TRBJ1-1
size: few
V: TRBV18
length: 19
D: NA

DNA: TGCGCCAGCAGCCAAAACACACTAGCGGGAGGTGGGCTGTTTTTT
CDR3: CASSQNTLAGGGLFF
J: TRBJ2-2
size: NA
V: TRBV4-3
length: 15
D: TRBD2

DNA: TGTGCCATCAGTGAAGGAAGGTATGGCTACACCTTC
CDR3: CAISEGRYGYTF
J: TRBJ1-2
size: many
V: TRBV10-3
length: 12
D: NA